This record covers a single TCR beta chain. Source study methods: Scientists estimated how many nucleated cells there were by amplifying reference gene primers. Here immunoSEQ multiplex PCR was the method, and the copy in TCRdb shows in-frame clones only, minus some. V, J and clone size are those of that table, while D and trimming were read from the DNA. The sample carries about 160,000 clones, about nine tenths recorded once. Trimming took off 0 bases at V and 0 bases at J, with 7 bases between the two ends. Germline CDR1 SGDLS, CDR2 YYNGEE. The CDR3 spans 14 residues. The entry originates in a study of blood T cell repertoires in COVID-19. Ages ranged from roughly 18 to 100 years, with residence in 24 US areas. Participants' reported clinical history set cohort assignment.

This receptor was identified in a woman between 35 and 50 years old who had been exposed to COVID-19. The sample was PBMCs or T cells enriched from blood (not recorded which). The chain uses TRBV9 and TRBJ2-7; unclear D gene. The CDR3 reads CASSVGVLSYEQYF. For the CDR3, the DNA is TGTGCCAGCAGCGTAGGAGTGCTCTCCTACGAGCAGTACTTC.